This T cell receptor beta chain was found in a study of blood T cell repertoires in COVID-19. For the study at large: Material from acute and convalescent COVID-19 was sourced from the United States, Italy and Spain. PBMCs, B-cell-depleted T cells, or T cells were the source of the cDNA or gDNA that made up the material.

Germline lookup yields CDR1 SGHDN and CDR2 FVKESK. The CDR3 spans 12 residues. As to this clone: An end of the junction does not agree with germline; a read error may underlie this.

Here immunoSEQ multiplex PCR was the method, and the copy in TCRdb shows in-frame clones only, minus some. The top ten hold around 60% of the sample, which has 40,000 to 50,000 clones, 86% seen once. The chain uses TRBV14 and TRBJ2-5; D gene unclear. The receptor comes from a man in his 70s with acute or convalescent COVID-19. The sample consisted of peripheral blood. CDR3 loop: CASSQDRLLRDF. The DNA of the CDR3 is TGTGCCAGCAGCCAAGATCGACTCTTACGGGACTTC.